This TCR beta chain came from a study of blood T cell repertoires in COVID-19. How the authors handled the data: Using reference gene primer amplification, nucleated cell counts were estimated. Produced via immunoSEQ multiplex PCR; TCRdb's table is partial and in-frame only. V and J calls and clone size follow that table, whereas D and trimming were derived from the DNA. The sample contains about 220,000 clones, 80% to 90% of which appear only once. Germline V gene lookup returns CDR1 LNHDA and CDR2 SQIVND (reference sequence). This CDR3 has 15 amino acids. Trimming removed 1 base from V and 3 bases from J, with 11 bases in between.

The chain employs TRBV19 and TRBJ2-3; perhaps TRBD2 as D (5 bases). The source is a man between 45 and 60 years old with active or convalescent COVID-19. The material sequenced was peripheral blood. As DNA, the CDR3 is TGTGCCAGTAGTATAGGGGGAGTAAGTACAGATACGCAGTATTTT. Its protein is CASSIGGVSTDTQYF.